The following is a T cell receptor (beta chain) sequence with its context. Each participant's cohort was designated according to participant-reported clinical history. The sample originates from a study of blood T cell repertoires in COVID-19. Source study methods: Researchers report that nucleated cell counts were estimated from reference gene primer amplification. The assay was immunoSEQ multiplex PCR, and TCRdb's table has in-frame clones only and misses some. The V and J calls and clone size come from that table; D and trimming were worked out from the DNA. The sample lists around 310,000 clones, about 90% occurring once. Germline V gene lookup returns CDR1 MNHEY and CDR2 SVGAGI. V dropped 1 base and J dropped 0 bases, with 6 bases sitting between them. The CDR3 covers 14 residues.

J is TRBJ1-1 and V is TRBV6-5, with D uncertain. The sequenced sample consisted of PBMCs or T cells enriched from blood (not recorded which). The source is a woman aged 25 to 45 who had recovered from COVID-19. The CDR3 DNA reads TGTGCCAGCAGTTACTACCGAGTGAACACTGAAGCTTTCTTT. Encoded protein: CASSYYRVNTEAFF.